This T cell receptor (beta chain) was sequenced in a study of T cell changes during pregnancy in multiple sclerosis. Clones were sequenced by immunoSEQ multiplex PCR, and TCRdb holds only the in-frame ones, with some missing. The sample has 51,000 or so clones, roughly 93% seen once; the top ten hold approximately 1.9%. The length of the CDR3 is 15 residues. V was clipped by 2 bases and J by 3 bases; unmatched bases: 4. From germline, CDR1 is SGHTA and CDR2 FQGNSA. V is TRBV7-2 and J is TRBJ2-1; TRBD2 matches 7 bases. The receptor was isolated from a female donor with multiple sclerosis, enrolled in a pregnancy study. The sequencing here drew on peripheral blood, taken in the second trimester of pregnancy. CDR3: CASSLTGRHYNEQFF. The DNA for the CDR3 is TGTGCCAGCAGCTTAACCGGGAGGCACTACAATGAGCAGTTCTTC.